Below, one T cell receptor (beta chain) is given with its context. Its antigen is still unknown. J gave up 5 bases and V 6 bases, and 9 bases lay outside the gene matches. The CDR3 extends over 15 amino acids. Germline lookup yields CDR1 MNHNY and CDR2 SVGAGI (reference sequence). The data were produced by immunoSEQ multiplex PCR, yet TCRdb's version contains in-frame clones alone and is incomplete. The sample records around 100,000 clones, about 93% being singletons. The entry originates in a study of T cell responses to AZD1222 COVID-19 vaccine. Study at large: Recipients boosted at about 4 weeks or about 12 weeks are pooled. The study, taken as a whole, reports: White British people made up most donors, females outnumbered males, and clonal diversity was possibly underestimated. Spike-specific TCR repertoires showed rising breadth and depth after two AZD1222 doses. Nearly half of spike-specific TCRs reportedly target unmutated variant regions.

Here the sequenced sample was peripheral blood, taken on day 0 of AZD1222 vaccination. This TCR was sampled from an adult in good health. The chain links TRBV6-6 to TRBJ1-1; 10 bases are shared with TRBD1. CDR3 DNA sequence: TGTGCCAGCAGGACAGGGGGCCTCCCCGAAACTGAAGCTTTCTTT. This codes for CASRTGGLPETEAFF.